A single T cell receptor (beta chain) is shown here with its context. Its antigen remains undetermined. No clone much larger than this one lies a single base away; base qualities are absent. This specimen comes from a study of blood T cell repertoires in COVID-19 (dated by TCRdb to the early 2020s). A note on the overall study: Samples from collaborators originated in the United States, Italy and Spain and spanned both the acute and convalescent phases of COVID-19. The prospective study material was composed of cDNA or gDNA derived from T cells, B-cell-depleted T cells, or PBMCs. Deeply sampled blood TCRbeta repertoires from subjects exposed to, actively infected with, or recovered from COVID-19 were included in the dataset. The repertoires were made available in a free public database intended to serve as a resource for research on the immune response to SARS-CoV-2. Samples were obtained from the ongoing ImmuneRACE study (first 160 participants) and from 950 to 1,500 subjects provided by 6 global collaborators. The sample metadata nearly always contained a de-identified subject ID, COVID-19 status, age in years and sex. Where available, HLA class I and class II types were taken from metadata supplied by the sample provider and were not determined by assay-based typing.

TCRbeta CDR3 regions were amplified from genomic DNA using the immunoSEQ Assay, a bias-controlled multiplex PCR. As for the original processing: Nucleated cell counts per sample were estimated from amplification of reference gene primers within the assay. Sequence reads were collapsed and filtered to measure the absolute abundance of every unique TCRbeta CDR3 rearrangement. For each sample, productive Simpson clonality was calculated by taking the square root of Simpson's diversity index across productive rearrangements. The table comes from immuneACCESS by way of TCRdb, which keeps in-frame sequences with V and J called. Part of the clones is missing from these tables; in studies checked, under half for an unresolved V gene and the rest for unknown reasons. V and J calls and clone size follow that table, whereas D and trimming were derived from the DNA. For this sample the table gives about 97,000 clones, of which 85% were detected only once. The ten top clones hold around 2% of the sample.

Overall results and qualifications from the work: How much clinical and demographic metadata was included differed by source and by participant, and the metadata was provided uncurated.

Whole blood was collected in K2EDTA tubes by collaborating institutions according to the institutions' own protocols. For TCRbeta analysis, collaborators shipped samples in one of three forms: frozen whole blood, isolated PBMCs, or DNA extracted from either of those sample types. Material: peripheral blood. The sequence was collected from a woman in her sixties or seventies with active or convalescent COVID-19.

The CDR3 has the sequence CASSVGRGGTEAFF. The nucleotide sequence reads TGTGCCAGCAGTGTCGGCAGGGGTGGCACTGAAGCTTTCTTT. Rearrangement joined TRBV2 to TRBJ1-1; possibly the D gene is TRBD1, per 6 matching bases. Between the V and J ends, shortened by 4 bases and 4 bases respectively, the junction contains 13 bases. From the cysteine through the phenylalanine, the CDR3 covers 14 amino acids. The kept DNA is CDR3 alone, 42 bases in frame from the first base. Via the germline V gene, CDR1 is SNHLY and CDR2 FYNNEI.